Described below is a single T cell receptor beta chain sequence and its context. Its antigen specificity is not known. At one boundary the junction diverges from the germline segment, which might be a read error. These data belong to a study of cytomegalovirus exposure and HLA in healthy donors listed by TCRdb under 2017. Turning to the overall study: In an earlier analysis of approximately 640 of the donors, 276 Gb of sequence data and 120 million or so unique TCR beta sequences from about 179 million T cells were reported. An early release that covered fewer than 750 HLA-typed donors contained approximately 300 gigabases of sequencing data and 85 million to 100 million unique TCR sequences. Among the roughly 400 genotyped donors, approximately 82% belonged to the genetic ancestry cluster associated with self-reported Caucasian donors. The study aimed to test whether signatures of past pathogen exposure could be identified by cataloging public T cell receptors. The T cell repertoires of 550 to 850 subjects were profiled by immunosequencing and related to cytomegalovirus serostatus. Besides the first cohort of under 700 subjects, a separate validation cohort made up of 120 different subjects was used. To predict cytomegalovirus infection status, the study combined high-throughput TCR immunosequencing, statistical association of individual TCRs with disease status, and machine learning. A later analysis re-analyzed previously published TCR beta repertoires from 550 to 700 donors and added high-resolution HLA genotyping to study TCR occurrence patterns. The later analysis used no new phenotypic data to find candidate immune exposures, relying instead on TCR beta sequences and their occurrence across donors. In an earlier analysis of roughly 600 of the donors, high-throughput TCR beta sequencing was used to judge whether each TCR beta V gene segment behaved as functional or pseudogenic. Donor age, sex, ethnicity and CMV serostatus were collected together with the repertoire data. Genome-wide SNP genotypes for about 65% of the roughly 700 donors were used in a later genetic analysis, which treated that subset as a discovery cohort. Every discovery cohort repertoire had been produced on one sequencing platform. Both class I and class II loci were covered by HLA typing, at four-digit resolution. The number of typed donors differed by locus: 629-630 for A, B, C, DRB1 and DQB1; approximately 530 for DQA1; fewer than 610 for DPA1; and approximately 450 for DPB1. Because of strong linkage in the cohort, a handful of DR-DQ haplotypes were treated as single units for association and clustering. Across around 400 genotyped donors of the cohort, an average of about 200,000 unique TCR beta nucleotide sequences per donor were sequenced, and roughly a sixth of those sequences were non-productive. Paper-wide results and their limitations: In this cohort, only TCR beta chains were sequenced, and detectable features were limited by the absence of alpha or paired-chain data. In a later genetic analysis, a missense DCLRE1C variant was associated with V-gene and J-gene trimming of TCR beta chains, and the association was replicated in an independent cohort. Presence/absence analyses assumed roughly uniform sequencing depth across donors, an assumption that may not hold. The authors suggested that the approach could potentially be extended to other disease states and immunological phenotypes. A further reported finding was that TCR beta sequences accurately predicted the HLA-A and HLA-B alleles for most subjects in the first cohort. A later analysis found that HLA-associated TCR beta chains were more clonally expanded and had lower generation probabilities than equally common non-associated chains. The study gave a list of about 160 TCR beta chains associated with cytomegalovirus. For the cohort, immune exposure information was limited to CMV serostatus. Correlated functional status among segregating V segments might be attributable to linkage disequilibrium, but an unknown experimental factor could not be ruled out. Most TCR sequences were seen in very few donors, while some public TCRs were found in many individuals. In both the original and validation cohorts, the classifier was reported to diagnose cytomegalovirus status with high specificity and sensitivity. When HLA alleles, especially DR and DQ, strongly co-occurred, TCR associations were difficult to assign to individual alleles. Broadly in line with IMGT annotations, most TCR beta V segments showed up in productive rearrangements about 87% or about 30% of the time in an earlier analysis of approximately 640 of the donors. According to a later analysis, most CMV-associated TCR beta chains appeared to be HLA-restricted, and the HLA associations seemed to be driven largely by CMV exposure. According to a later analysis, parvovirus B19, influenza, CMV and Epstein-Barr virus appeared linked to several top co-occurrence clusters. In vitro tests confirmed that a few of the cytomegalovirus-associated TCR beta chains recognize cytomegalovirus antigens. The earlier analysis of 450 to 700 of the donors excluded approximately 15 rarely observed V segments, including chromosome 9 orphons, because counts were too low. In a later genetic analysis, fewer N-insertions in productive TCRs were reported among donors in an Asian-associated ancestry cluster than the roughly 640-donor mean. Some IMGT-functional V segments, including TRBV6-2 and TRBV6-3, could not be distinguished by the 87-base-pair reads and were therefore excluded. A later analysis found that TCR association rates varied across HLA loci, with DRB1 alleles showing the most associated TCRs and HLA-C alleles the fewest. A cluster of highly shared sequence variants was judged likely to be a technical artifact of the sequencing pipeline. In a later analysis, 16,951 TCR beta sequences were associated with specific HLA alleles at a false discovery rate of 0.05. Because HLA typing was unavailable for some donors at each locus, only the typed subset was used in association tests.

The receptor library was made with the immunoSEQ multiplex PCR assay. The multiplex PCR relied on a mix of 60 forward primers for TCR Vbeta segments and 13 reverse primers for TCR Jbeta segments. Amplification of the CDR3 region of rearranged TCR beta genes was performed with a multiplex PCR assay on genomic DNA. The amplified TCR beta libraries were sequenced on the Illumina HiSeq System as 87-base-pair reads. Turning to the authors' computational methods: A later analysis tallied about 77 million unique TCR beta chains across the 600 to 700 repertoires, and approximately 12 million of those chains were shared by two or more donors. Raw reads were error-corrected and collapsed into unique sequences with a nearest-neighbor algorithm that merged closely related sequences to remove PCR and sequencing errors. CDR3 sequences were aligned to IMGT reference sequences to assign V, D and J gene segments. For a sequence to be retained, a match of at least six nucleotides to both a V gene segment and a J gene segment was required. Rearrangements were called productive when the CDR3 lacked stop codons and stayed in frame with V and J; all others were non-productive. CDR3 was defined according to IMGT convention as the region running from the second conserved V-encoded cysteine to the conserved J-encoded phenylalanine. Sequences without an unambiguous match to a single V gene segment were excluded from the earlier analysis of almost 600 of the donors. In an earlier analysis of 450 to 750 of the donors, a V segment was called functional when productive rearrangements were above 56.7%, and segregating when the standard deviation between donors exceeded 5%. A statistical classification framework was developed to diagnose cytomegalovirus status using the catalog of TCR beta chain sequences. In a later analysis, V and J genes were assigned by comparing TCR nucleotide sequences against IMGT/GENE-DB human TR gene sequences. The TCRdist pipeline was used in a later analysis to assign CDR3 sequences and most-parsimonious VDJ recombination scenarios. In a later analysis, each TCR beta chain was defined by its CDR3 amino acid sequence together with its V-gene family, and reads lacking a unique V-gene family were excluded. As a way to deal with suspected cross-contamination and a sequencing artifact, a later analysis dropped 500 to 700 nucleotide sequences that were highly shared and had low generation probability. For each public chain, a later analysis derived a clonal expansion index from normalized ranks of inferred template counts within each repertoire. Generation probabilities in a later analysis came from a VDJ recombination model fitted to out-of-frame rearrangements, and those results were checked against IGoR. Hypergeometric tests were used in a later analysis to score TCR-TCR, TCR-HLA and TCR-CMV co-occurrence, with a repertoire-size bias correction applied to the TCR pairs. To estimate false discovery rates, a later analysis permuted the HLA or CMV assignments 20 times. In a later analysis, co-occurring TCRs were grouped using DBSCAN, and TCRdist sequence similarity was added for clustering within HLA-allele-positive subsets. For co-occurrence clustering, repertoires with fewer than 30,000 or more than 120,000 public chains were excluded, along with roughly 5 repertoires with anomalous nucleotide sharing. This is the immuneACCESS table as TCRdb keeps it, with only in-frame sequences that have V and J called. A part of the clones is gone; compared with another copy, unresolved V genes explain less than half, and the rest is unexplained. V and J calls and clone size are given by that table; D and trimming were obtained from the DNA. The sample table shows about 120,000 clones, and 65% to 80% are seen once. The ten largest clones represent roughly 3.6% of the sample.

The cohort was made up of 650 to 700 healthy bone marrow donors. Cohort members were all nominally healthy when sampled, although unrecorded immune exposures were likely present. The donor tested CMV seronegative, placing the donor among the roughly 350 seronegative members of the cohort. Every donor gave a peripheral blood sample, and the peripheral blood mononuclear cells from that sample were used for TCR beta sequencing. The Qiagen DNeasy Blood Extraction Kit was used to extract genomic DNA from the blood cell samples. CDR1 MNHEY and CDR2 SMNVEV are derived from the germline V gene (reference sequence). The CDR3 covers 15 residues, taking in both the cysteine and the phenylalanine. The kept DNA is CDR3 alone, 45 bases in frame from the first base.

This TCR was sampled from a man aged 25-40 years in good health and CMV-seronegative. The sequenced sample was PBMCs. The rearranged segments are TRBV27 and TRBJ1-2; 8 junctional bases match TRBD1. Here the CDR3 is given as CVSSFTGGIYYGYTF. The DNA sequence is TGTGTCAGCAGTTTCACAGGGGGGATCTACTATGGCTACACCTTC.